This TCR beta chain is drawn from a study of blood T cell repertoires in COVID-19. The data were produced by immunoSEQ multiplex PCR, yet TCRdb's version contains in-frame clones alone and is incomplete. The sample includes tens of thousands of clones, over 75% seen only once; the top ten take approximately 12%. V dropped 5 bases and J dropped 4; count of bases not matched to a gene: 5. The CDR3 is 14 amino acids. Looked up from germline, CDR1 is SGHRS and CDR2 is YFSETQ. The chain uses TRBV5-1 and TRBJ1-4, with 7 bases fitting TRBD1. The sample was peripheral blood. This TCR derives from a man older than 75 with acute or convalescent COVID-19. The CDR3 is CASSSGQVNEKLFF. As DNA, the CDR3 is TGCGCCAGCAGTTCCGGACAGGTTAATGAAAAACTGTTTTTT.